This entry lists 25 T cell receptor beta chains sequenced from one sample in a study of blood T cell repertoires in COVID-19. Some clones are missing from TCRdb's copy, which holds only in-frame ones; the method was immunoSEQ multiplex PCR. The sample has around 200,000 clones; roughly 90% are singletons. Sample: peripheral blood. The source of these receptors is a man aged 40-50 years with acute or convalescent COVID-19.

The chain has TRBV4-1 and TRBJ1-3; maybe TRBD1 (5 bases). Germline V gene sequence: CDR1 MGHRA, CDR2 YSYEKL. The CDR3 is 15 residues long. The germline V and J ends were trimmed by 0 bases and 2 bases, with 8 bases remaining between them. The CDR3 spells CASSQDGGTGNTIYF. The CDR3, as DNA: TGCGCCAGCAGCCAAGATGGGGGGACTGGAAACACCATATATTTT.

The chain links TRBV5-1 to TRBJ2-3; D possibly corresponds to TRBD1 (6 bases). The length of the CDR3 is 15 residues. Germline loops: CDR1 SGHRS, CDR2 YFSETQ. V lost 4 bases and J 1 base, leaving 13 bases between the germline ends. CDR3 region: CASSVDRTRTDTQYF. In DNA form, the CDR3 reads TGCGCCAGCAGCGTGGACAGAACCCGCACAGATACGCAGTATTTT.

This clone appeared a few times. V is TRBV30 and J is TRBJ2-7; TRBD2 matches at 13 bases. CDR1 is GTSNPN, CDR2 SVGIG, per germline (reference sequence). J gave up 3 bases and V 3 bases, and 5 bases lay outside the gene matches. There are 15 residues in the CDR3. The CDR3 bases are TGTGCCTGGAGGGAAGGACTAGCGGGGGACTACGAGCAGTACTTC. Protein: CAWREGLAGDYEQYF.

The gene calls are TRBV5-4 and TRBJ2-3; TRBD1 aligns across 7 bases. The germline V gene encodes CDR1 SGHNT and CDR2 YYREEE (reference sequence). The CDR3 has 15 residues. The V and J ends lost 2 bases and 6 bases, in that order; junction bases with no gene match: 9. CDR3 in amino acids: CASSLRQGVVDTQYF. The CDR3 region has the DNA TGTGCCAGCAGCTTACGACAGGGAGTTGTTGATACGCAGTATTTT.

This clone was recorded once. This chain joins TRBV6-2 or TRBV6-3 and TRBJ1-2; D unclear. V was clipped by 0 bases and J by 3 bases, with 8 bases between them. The CDR3 length is 14 residues. Germline CDR1 reads MNHEY; CDR2 reads SVGEGT. The CDR3 DNA follows: TGTGCCAGCAGTTACTCGTGGAGGGACTATGGCTACACCTTC. Translating gives CASSYSWRDYGYTF.

This chain uses TRBV13 with TRBJ2-3; no clear D. The germline CDR1 and CDR2 sequences are PRHDT and FYEKMQ (reference sequence). The CDR3 covers 15 residues. Trimming cost V 4 bases and J 5 bases, with 16 bases left between them. The CDR3 DNA reads as TGTGCCAGCAGCTCTCGGAGACCGATTGGAGATACGCAGTATTTT. It is translated as CASSSRRPIGDTQYF.

The chain recombines TRBV7-2 with TRBJ2-1, with 9 bases matching TRBD2. The J segment lost 5 bases and the V segment lost 4 bases, leaving 6 bases of the junction unmatched. CDR3 length: 15 residues. CDR1 is SGHTA and CDR2 is FQGNSA in the germline V gene. CDR3 sequence: CASSSLAGFNNEQFF. CDR3 nucleotides: TGTGCCAGCAGCTCCCTAGCGGGGTTTAACAATGAGCAGTTCTTC.

Worth noting for this clone: This sample also contains other DNA sequences that code for the same CDR3. The chain uses TRBV29-1 and TRBJ1-1; the match to TRBD1 covers 7 bases. The germline V gene has CDR1 SQVTM and CDR2 ANQGSEA. V trimming: 7 bases; J trimming: 3 bases; junction bases outside the gene matches: 8. The CDR3 has 13 amino acids. The CDR3 nucleotides are TGCAGCGCGTTAACAGGGGCGGACACTGAAGCTTTCTTT. It yields the protein CSALTGADTEAFF.

The chain recombines TRBV3-1 (or the pseudogene TRBV3-2) with TRBJ1-2; D remains unclear. The V end was cut by 0 bases, the J end by 8 bases, with 13 bases between. The length of the CDR3 is 14 residues. CDR1 is LGHDT, CDR2 YNNKEL, per germline (reference sequence). DNA for the CDR3: TGTGCCAGCAGCCAAGATCGGCCCTGGGAGGGCTACACCTTC. Protein: CASSQDRPWEGYTF.

This clone was recorded only once. Compared with germline, one end of the junction differs, possibly owing to a read error. This chain uses TRBV7-7 with TRBJ2-2, with D possibly TRBD2 on 5 matching bases. Looked up from germline, CDR1 is SSHAT and CDR2 is FNYEAQ (reference sequence). The CDR3 totals 16 residues. The CDR3 protein is CASSLLVGANTGELFF. Written as DNA, the CDR3 is TGTGCTAGCAGCTTATTAGTCGGGGCGAACACCGGGGAGCTGTTTTTT.

The chain combines TRBV5-1 with TRBJ1-4, with D perhaps matching TRBD1 (5 bases). This CDR3 spans 17 amino acids. The V and J ends lost 0 bases and 8 bases respectively, with 20 bases between them. Germline V gene data show CDR1 as SGHRS and CDR2 as YFSETQ. The CDR3 DNA is TGCGCCAGCAGCTTGGGCCCTCGCGGAGGGGCGTTGGAAAAACTGTTTTTT. Translating it yields CASSLGPRGGALEKLFF.

The chain couples TRBV5-1 to TRBJ1-3, with 9 bases lining up with TRBD1. CDR1 and CDR2 from the germline V gene are SGHRS and YFSETQ. There are 14 residues in the CDR3. The ends lost 5 bases at V and 1 base at J; junction bases unmatched: 1. The CDR3 DNA is TGCGCCAGCAGGGACAGGGGTTCTGGAAACACCATATATTTT. Translating gives CASRDRGSGNTIYF.

This clone appeared once. The V and J genes are TRBV6-5 and TRBJ1-2; D might be TRBD1 (6 bases). The CDR3 is made up of 14 amino acids. Trimming cost V 5 bases and J 3 bases, with 13 bases left between them. CDR1 MNHEY and CDR2 SVGAGI come from the germline V gene. The CDR3 DNA is TGTGCCAGCAGTACTCGACAGGCCCACTATGGCTACACCTTC. It specifies CASSTRQAHYGYTF.

V is TRBV5-6 and J is TRBJ2-2, with 10 bases lining up with TRBD1. J gave up 7 bases and V 4 bases, and 10 bases lay outside the gene matches. Per the germline V gene, CDR1 is SGHDT and CDR2 is YYEEEE. The CDR3 spans 16 residues. The CDR3 loop is CASSPGQGRKGGELFF. In nucleotides, the CDR3 is TGTGCCAGCAGCCCGGGACAGGGGAGGAAGGGCGGGGAGCTGTTTTTT.

The rearrangement joins TRBV27 to TRBJ2-7; a weak D match, TRBD1 (6 bases). Germline V gene sequence: CDR1 MNHEY, CDR2 SMNVEV (reference sequence). Trimming removed 7 bases from V and 6 bases from J, with 22 bases in between. The CDR3 runs 15 residues. The CDR3 here is CASKMKGSGAREQYF. In nucleotides, the CDR3 is TGTGCCAGCAAAATGAAGGGGTCAGGGGCACGCGAGCAGTACTTC.

The genes are TRBV7-6 and TRBJ2-5; no clear D gene. From germline, CDR1 is SGHVS and CDR2 FNYEAQ. V was pared by 1 base and J by 5 bases, with 8 bases between. The CDR3 loop spans 13 amino acids. CDR3 amino acids: CASSLGLQETQYF. The CDR3 DNA sequence: TGTGCCAGCAGCTTAGGGCTTCAGGAGACCCAGTACTTC.

This clone has a handful of counts. The gene calls are TRBV30 and TRBJ1-1, with D tentatively TRBD1 (5 bases). The length of the CDR3 is 10 residues. Germline CDR1 and CDR2: GTSNPN and SVGIG (reference sequence). The V end was cut by 7 bases, the J end by 6 bases, with 9 bases between. The CDR3 region has the DNA TGTGCCTCACAGGCCGCTGAAGCTTTCTTT. Protein product: CASQAAEAFF.

The rearrangement uses TRBV19 and TRBJ1-1; maybe TRBD1 (6 bases). There are 18 residues in the CDR3. The ends were cut back, 5 bases at V and 0 bases at J, with 22 bases in the middle. Germline V lookup: CDR1 LNHDA, CDR2 SQIVND (reference sequence). CDR3 residues: CASSFPPLGRGVNTEAFF. The DNA for the CDR3 is TGTGCCAGTAGTTTTCCCCCCTTGGGCAGGGGAGTGAACACTGAAGCTTTCTTT. Using reference TRBV19 and TRBJ1-1 for the parts outside the CDR3, the full variable domain is DGGITQSPKYLFRKEGQNVTLSCEQNLNHDAMYWYRQDPGQGLRLIYYSQIVNDFQKGDIAEGYSVSREKKESFPLTVTSAQKNPTAFYLCASSFPPLGRGVNTEAFFGQGTRLTVV.

This chain links TRBV11-2 with TRBJ2-2, with 7 bases that match TRBD1. Germline CDR1 reads SGHAT; CDR2 reads FQNNGV. J gave up 4 bases and V 6 bases, and 2 bases lay outside the gene matches. The CDR3 runs 13 residues. The CDR3 DNA is TGTGCCAGCAGGGGACAGCCCACCGGGGAGCTGTTTTTT. This encodes CASRGQPTGELFF.

The chain couples TRBV6-5 to TRBJ1-5, with D possibly TRBD1 on 6 matching bases. Trimming removed 6 bases at V and 0 bases at J, with 12 bases between. The CDR3 totals 15 residues. The germline V gene has CDR1 MNHEY and CDR2 SVGAGI. The CDR3 loop is CASSRRGGSNQPQHF. CDR3 in DNA: TGTGCCAGCAGCCGACGAGGGGGTAGCAATCAGCCCCAGCATTTT.

CDR3 sequence (DNA): TGCAGCGTGGGGGACAGGGGATGGAACACTGAAGCTTTCTTT. Amino acid sequence: CSVGDRGWNTEAFF. V and J are TRBV29-1 and TRBJ1-1, with TRBD1 matching 10 bases. V shed 6 bases, J shed 1 base, and the junction held 5 bases outside the gene matches. Germline values: CDR1 SQVTM, CDR2 ANQGSEA. This CDR3 contains 14 residues.

J is TRBJ2-7 and V is TRBV19, with 8 bases matching TRBD1. The trim removed 2 bases at V and 1 base at J, leaving 7 bases unmatched. This CDR3 is built from 16 residues. The germline V gene has CDR1 LNHDA and CDR2 SQIVND (reference sequence). The DNA for the CDR3 is TGTGCCAGTAGTATAACTGCAGGACAGGGATCCTACGAGCAGTACTTC. This translates into CASSITAGQGSYEQYF.

The rearrangement uses TRBV10-2 and TRBJ2-5; 9 bases line up with TRBD1. V lost 3 bases to trimming and J lost 4 bases; unmatched junction nucleotides: 6. CDR1 is WSHSY and CDR2 is SAAADI in the germline V gene. This CDR3 is 15 amino acids long. The CDR3 sequence is CASSDGGQGLETQYF. In DNA form, the CDR3 reads TGCGCCAGCAGTGATGGGGGACAGGGTTTAGAGACCCAGTACTTC.

A word on this clone: Other DNA sequences in the same sample also yield this CDR3. The chain employs TRBV7-2 and TRBJ1-5; 10 bases map to TRBD1. Germline assignment: CDR1 SGHTA and CDR2 FQGNSA. Losses at the gene ends were 1 base for V and 4 bases for J; bases not matched to a gene: 7. This CDR3 is built from 17 residues. The CDR3 region is CASSLVGGQGSNQPQHF. CDR3 sequence (DNA): TGTGCCAGCAGCTTAGTTGGGGGACAGGGGTCTAATCAGCCCCAGCATTTT.

The gene calls are TRBV9 and TRBJ2-7; TRBD1 is a possible D gene (6 bases). The V end lost 0 bases, the J end lost 5 bases, and 9 bases lay between the germline ends. The germline CDR1 and CDR2 sequences are SGDLS and YYNGEE. The CDR3 runs to 13 residues. The DNA for the CDR3 is TGTGCCAGCAGCGTAGATTCAGGGGACGAGCAGTACTTC. Encoded protein: CASSVDSGDEQYF.